This TCR beta chain is drawn from a study of T cell responses to AZD1222 COVID-19 vaccine. The CDR3 runs 15 residues. After removal of 5 bases from V and 6 bases from J, the junction contained 13 bases not matched to a gene. Germline CDR1 reads LNHDA; CDR2 reads SQIVND (reference sequence). TCRdb's copy holds only in-frame clones and misses some; the assay was immunoSEQ multiplex PCR. Here the sample spans 90,000 to 120,000 clones, around 90% being singletons. This clonotype originated in an adult in good health. The specimen was peripheral blood, collected on day 0 of MenACWY control vaccination. The chain links TRBV19 to TRBJ2-7, with 7 bases identical to TRBD2. The CDR3 DNA is TGTGCCAGTAGTCCCGGAGCGGGGAGCTACTCCGAGCAGTACTTC. Translating gives CASSPGAGSYSEQYF. Based on the CDR3 plus reference TRBV19 and TRBJ2-7, the full variable domain is DGGITQSPKYLFRKEGQNVTLSCEQNLNHDAMYWYRQDPGQGLRLIYYSQIVNDFQKGDIAEGYSVSREKKESFPLTVTSAQKNPTAFYLCASSPGAGSYSEQYFGPGTRLTVT.